This T cell receptor (beta chain) was captured by sequencing in a study of blood T cell repertoires in COVID-19. Background on the study: Sites in the United States, Italy and Spain provided acute and convalescent COVID-19 samples. T cells, B-cell-depleted T cells, or PBMCs provided the cDNA or gDNA that served as material.

The CDR3 has 13 residues. V was clipped by 6 bases and J by 7 bases; unmatched bases: 3. The germline CDR1 and CDR2 sequences are SGHTA and FQGTGA. In the study's own analysis: Researchers report that nucleated cell counts were estimated from reference gene primer amplification. The table came from immunoSEQ multiplex PCR; TCRdb's copy has only in-frame clones and leaves some out. The V and J calls and clone size were taken over from that table, and D and trimming were inferred from the DNA. The sample has approximately 160,000 clones; around 80% are singletons. This chain joins TRBV7-3 and TRBJ2-2, with 9 bases identical to TRBD2. The sequence derives from a woman aged 45-60 years in a cohort sampled during active or convalescent COVID-19. The specimen was peripheral blood. CDR3 in DNA: TGTGCCAGCAGTATTAGCGGGGGCGGGGAGCTGTTTTTT. Translated, it gives CASSISGGGELFF.